These 22 T cell receptor beta chains originate from one sample sequenced in a study. TCRdb analysed the 5' RACE reads with MiXCR anew, one entry per CDR3 protein. The data show approximately 5,000 distinct CDR3 sequences, roughly 32% seen once. Sequenced: memory CD4+ T cells sorted from a lymph node. Subset given: memory CD4+ T cells, CD4+CD45RO+CD25-. The receptors shown here come from a female donor with breast cancer.

This clonotype was seen a few times. Being one base from a much bigger clone, this may be a read error. The chain employs TRBV11-3 and TRBJ2-7; D is unclear. The CDR3 has 18 residues. Per the germline V gene, CDR1 is SGHNT and CDR2 is YENEEA. V was cut by 8 bases and J by 3 bases, with 29 bases left in between. The CDR3 protein is CASGSNYRENGPFYEQYF. The CDR3 bases are TGTGCCAGCGGCTCTAACTACCGAGAAAATGGCCCTTTCTACGAGCAGTACTTC.

There are many counts of this clonotype. The rearrangement uses TRBV28 and TRBJ2-3, with 7 bases fitting TRBD1. From germline, CDR1 is MDHEN and CDR2 SYDVKM. This CDR3 region has 15 residues. The V segment lost 5 bases and the J segment 2 bases; nucleotides outside the gene matches: 7. The CDR3 is CASSLWTGSTDTQYF. The CDR3 DNA follows: TGTGCCAGCAGTCTCTGGACAGGATCCACAGATACGCAGTATTTT.

In its sample, this clonotype ranks as medium-sized. The genes are TRBV5-1 and TRBJ2-7, with D perhaps matching TRBD1 (8 bases). V was trimmed by 3 bases and J by 4 bases, leaving 20 bases between them. Germline V gene lookup returns CDR1 SGHRS and CDR2 YFSETQ. There are 16 residues in the CDR3. The CDR3 sequence: CASSSTVGQGGYEQYF. CDR3 nucleotide sequence: TGCGCCAGCAGCTCAACCGTCGGACAGGGAGGGTACGAGCAGTACTTC.

By proportion, this clonotype is large. The CDR3 here is CASSVGQYNEQFF. CDR3 DNA sequence: TGCGCCAGCAGCGTGGGACAGTACAATGAGCAGTTCTTC. The chain is built from TRBV5-1 and TRBJ2-1, with 7 positions matching TRBD1. Per germline, CDR1 SGHRS and CDR2 YFSETQ. The V and J ends lost 4 bases and 4 bases, in that order; junction bases with no gene match: 2. This CDR3 spans 13 amino acids.

The sample holds many counts of this clonotype. The chain joins TRBV20-1 to TRBJ2-1; D may correspond to TRBD1 or TRBD2 (5 bases each). Germline CDR1 DFQATT, CDR2 SNEGSKA (reference sequence). V shed 6 bases and J shed 6 bases, with 18 bases lying between them. The CDR3 has 14 residues. CDR3: CSAEGTMLTNEQFF. CDR3 sequence (DNA): TGCAGTGCAGAGGGGACGATGTTGACCAATGAGCAGTTCTTC.

This clonotype is judged medium-sized. The chain links TRBV5-1 to TRBJ2-3; 9 positions match TRBD2. Germline-derived CDR1 and CDR2 are SGHRS and YFSETQ. Germline trimming cut 1 base from V and 4 bases from J; bases unmatched to any gene: 10. The length of the CDR3 is 17 residues. CDR3 sequence reads: CASSLSSAGGPADTQYF. The CDR3 DNA is TGCGCCAGCAGCTTGTCTTCGGCGGGGGGGCCCGCAGATACGCAGTATTTT.

This clonotype was observed at least ten times. The chain has TRBV11-3 and TRBJ2-1; 9 bases match TRBD2. The CDR3 is 18 amino acids. V lost 1 base and J lost 0; bases outside the gene matches: 7. The germline V gene encodes CDR1 SGHNT and CDR2 YENEEA. The CDR3 loop reads CASSLGWRGGSSYNEQFF. The CDR3 nucleotides are TGTGCCAGCAGCTTAGGTTGGCGGGGGGGAAGCTCCTACAATGAGCAGTTCTTC.

This clonotype was counted at least ten times. V is TRBV5-5 and J is TRBJ1-1; tentatively, D is TRBD1 (6 bases). CDR1 and CDR2 (germline): SGHKS, YYEKEE (reference sequence). CDR3 size: 16 residues. V lost 1 base and J lost 6, with 19 bases in between. CDR3 sequence reads: CASSLKTSTGSSEAFF. For the CDR3, the DNA is TGTGCCAGCAGCTTGAAAACGTCTACAGGGTCATCTGAAGCTTTCTTT.

There are many counts of this clonotype. This rearrangement joins TRBV24-1 to TRBJ2-2; no clear D gene. The CDR3 length is 12 residues. In germline, CDR1 is KGHDR, CDR2 SFDVKD. V lost 6 bases and J lost 6, with 7 bases in between. CDR3 coding DNA: TGTGCCACCAGTAAGGGTCCCGGGGAGCTGTTTTTT. Protein product: CATSKGPGELFF.

This clonotype is labeled medium-sized (0.01 to 0.1%). The V and J genes are TRBV5-1 and TRBJ2-7; D perhaps matches TRBD1 (5 bases). The CDR3 contains 14 residues. V lost 5 bases and J 2 bases, leaving 14 bases between the germline ends. CDR1 is SGHRS, CDR2 YFSETQ, per germline. CDR3 DNA sequence: TGCGCCAGCAGGGTTGACAGCAGTCCCTACGAGCAGTACTTC. Amino acids: CASRVDSSPYEQYF.

This clonotype is medium-sized (0.01 to 0.1%). At one boundary the junction diverges from the germline segment, which might be a read error. The V gene is TRBV7-9, the J gene TRBJ2-5; TRBD2 might be the D (6 bases). The CDR3 extends over 14 amino acids. Per germline, CDR1 SEHNR and CDR2 FQNEAQ (reference sequence). CDR3 amino acids: CASIGWGEKDTQYF. The CDR3 DNA reads as TGTGCCAGCATAGGATGGGGGGAGAAAGATACCCAGTACTTC.

This clonotype came up many times. The rearrangement links TRBV28 to TRBJ2-5; 10 bases agree with TRBD2. Germline CDR1 reads MDHEN; CDR2 reads SYDVKM. V trimming: 7 bases; J trimming: 2 bases; junction bases outside the gene matches: 13. The CDR3 is made up of 17 amino acids. In DNA, the CDR3 is TGTGCCAGCACGTTAGGGTTCATAGCGGGGGGACAAGAGACCCAGTACTTC. It specifies CASTLGFIAGGQETQYF.

The rearrangement uses TRBV5-1 and TRBJ1-1; tentatively, D is TRBD1 (5 bases). Per the germline V gene, CDR1 is SGHRS and CDR2 is YFSETQ. Between the trimmed V and J ends, which lost 7 bases and 2 bases, there was a span of 21 bases. The CDR3 is 16 residues long. The CDR3 nucleotides read TGCGCCAGCTCCCGACTTGGCAAGACAGATAACACTGAAGCTTTCTTT. This codes for CASSRLGKTDNTEAFF.

In its sample, this clonotype was seen once. The junction differs from germline at one of its ends, possibly a read error. The chain uses TRBV5-5 and TRBJ1-4; possibly TRBD1 for D (5 bases). The CDR3 has 15 amino acids. In germline, CDR1 is SGHKS, CDR2 YYEKEE (reference sequence). The CDR3 spells CASSPQTASNEKLLF. The CDR3 nucleotides are TGTGCCAGCAGCCCGCAGACAGCTTCAAATGAAAAACTGCTTTTT.

This clonotype was counted many times. This chain joins TRBV12-3 or TRBV12-4 and TRBJ2-2; 9 nucleotides line up with TRBD1. This CDR3 region has 16 residues. V dropped 6 bases and J dropped 2; count of bases not matched to a gene: 7. The chain's CDR3 is CASSRTGGRNTGELFF. The CDR3 nucleotides are TGTGCCAGCAGCCGTACAGGGGGCCGAAACACCGGGGAGCTGTTTTTT.

This clonotype is termed medium-sized. The rearrangement joins TRBV15 to TRBJ2-3; D remains unclear. Trimming took 0 bases from V and 2 from J, leaving 3 bases between them. From germline, CDR1 is LNHNV and CDR2 YYDKDF (reference sequence). This CDR3 has 13 residues. The CDR3 protein is CATSREDTDTQYF. CDR3 coding DNA: TGTGCCACCAGCAGAGAAGACACAGATACGCAGTATTTT.

The rearrangement links TRBV7-9 to TRBJ2-6; 11 bases fit TRBD1. Germline CDR1 is SEHNR and CDR2 is FQNEAQ (reference sequence). The CDR3 runs to 17 residues. The ends lost 5 bases at V and 2 bases at J; junction bases unmatched: 5. CDR3 sequence reads: CASSVGQGGAGANVLTF. In nucleotides, the CDR3 is TGTGCCAGCAGCGTGGGACAGGGGGGGGCTGGGGCCAACGTCCTGACTTTC.

As to this clonotype: Mismatch with germline at one junction end may stem from a read error. CDR3 loop: CATRAPSGRDSTDTQYF. The DNA for the CDR3 is TGTGCCACCCGTGCCCCTAGCGGGAGGGATAGCACAGATACGCAGTATTTC. The V and J genes are TRBV24-1 and TRBJ2-3, with 12 bases aligning to TRBD2. Germline-derived CDR1 and CDR2 are KGHDR and SFDVKD. The CDR3 length is 17 residues.

J is TRBJ2-1 and V is TRBV5-1; D is unresolved. V lost 4 bases and J 0 bases, leaving 14 bases between the germline ends. Looked up from germline, CDR1 is SGHRS and CDR2 is YFSETQ. The CDR3 totals 16 residues. The chain's CDR3 is CASSPFGPSSYNEQFF. The CDR3 nucleotides read TGCGCCAGCAGCCCCTTTGGGCCGAGCTCCTACAATGAGCAGTTCTTC.

The table lists this clonotype with a few counts. This sequence joins TRBV5-1 and TRBJ2-7, with TRBD1 matching 10 bases. The CDR3 is made up of 14 amino acids. Germline assignment: CDR1 SGHRS and CDR2 YFSETQ. V shed 7 bases, J shed 5 bases, and the junction held 9 bases outside the gene matches. CDR3 bases: TGCGCCAGCGAACCGGGACAGGGGCTCGACGAGCAGTACTTC. This translates into CASEPGQGLDEQYF.

This chain joins TRBV20-1 and TRBJ2-1; 11 bases align to TRBD2. This CDR3 comprises 17 residues. V was clipped by 1 base and J by 0 bases; unmatched bases: 5. Germline CDR1 and CDR2: DFQATT and SNEGSKA (reference sequence). The CDR3 region is CSARGLAGPSSYNEQFF. The CDR3 DNA reads TGCAGTGCTAGAGGACTAGCGGGACCCAGCTCCTACAATGAGCAGTTCTTC.

Details on this clonotype: A much larger clone differs by one base, so this may be a read error. This sequence joins TRBV7-9 and TRBJ2-3; TRBD2 matches at 7 bases. The CDR3 length is 15 residues. Germline values: CDR1 SEHNR, CDR2 FQNEAQ (reference sequence). DNA for the CDR3: TGTGCCAGCAGCCGGGACTACCCTCCCACAGATACGCAGTGTTTT. Its protein is CASSRDYPPTDTQCF.